Below, 26 T cell receptor beta chains from the same sample are listed, as sequenced in a study of T cell repertoires in cytomegalovirus infection. Their specific antigens are unknown. TCRdb processed the reads anew with MiXCR; each CDR3 protein has one entry. The table lists around 750,000 distinct CDR3 sequences, around a third of them singletons. The source material was cultured CD8+ T cells from PBMCs, sampled from culture after CMV antigen stimulation. The receptors were gathered from a human donor in good health (CMV status not recorded). Some clones in this sample may be carry-over from other donors' samples.

The chain is built from TRBV19 and TRBJ2-1; 13 nucleotides align to TRBD2. V dropped 4 bases and J dropped 10; count of bases not matched to a gene: 4. CDR1 and CDR2 from the germline V gene are LNHDA and SQIVND (reference sequence). The CDR3 runs 14 residues. The CDR3 loop is CASSKGLAGPEQFF. In DNA form, the CDR3 reads TGTGCCAGTAGTAAGGGACTAGCGGGGCCGGAGCAGTTCTTC.

This clonotype was counted a few times. The genes are TRBV3-1 and TRBJ2-1; D call uncertain. CDR3 length equals 15 residues. The V gene lost 0 bases and the J gene lost 5 bases, with 11 bases spanning the gap. Germline loops: CDR1 LGHDT, CDR2 YNNKEL (reference sequence). The CDR3 bases are TGTGCCAGCAGCCAAGAGGAACTAAGGCACAATGAGCAGTTCTTC. This gives the protein CASSQEELRHNEQFF.

This clonotype has only a few counts. This chain links TRBV7-8 with TRBJ2-5; tentative D call: TRBD1 (6 bases). CDR1 SGHVS and CDR2 FQNEAQ come from the germline V gene. Trimming removed 5 bases at V and 2 bases at J, with 15 bases between. The CDR3 contains 15 residues. CDR3 coding DNA: TGTGCCAGCAGCCGTTTGCAGGGGCCGCAAGAGACCCAGTACTTC. Encoded protein: CASSRLQGPQETQYF.

V gene TRBV27 combines with J gene TRBJ1-6; D remains ambiguous. This CDR3 spans 15 amino acids. The V end was cut by 5 bases, the J end by 10 bases, with 18 bases between. Germline values: CDR1 MNHEY, CDR2 SMNVEV (reference sequence). Here the CDR3 reads CASSLVHGGESPLHF. The CDR3 bases are TGTGCCAGCAGTCTCGTTCACGGCGGAGAGTCACCCCTCCACTTT.

This clonotype appeared many times. The J gene is TRBJ2-7, the V gene TRBV6-1; TRBD1 matches at 8 bases. The CDR3 runs 14 residues. V was pared by 5 bases and J by 3 bases, with 6 bases of the junction left unmatched. Germline V gene lookup returns CDR1 MNHNS and CDR2 SASEGT. CDR3 in DNA: TGTGCCAGCAGTTTTGGACAGGGATACTACGAGCAGTACTTC. Translated, it gives CASSFGQGYYEQYF.

The J gene is TRBJ1-5, the V gene TRBV6-2 or TRBV6-3; D gene ambiguous. The CDR3 has 16 residues. V was shortened by 0 bases and J by 4 bases, with 13 bases between the two germline ends. CDR1 MNHEY and CDR2 SVGEGT come from the germline V gene. This CDR3 is CASSYSLDAQNQPQHF. Here the CDR3 DNA reads TGTGCCAGCAGTTACTCGTTGGACGCCCAGAATCAGCCCCAGCATTTT.

The chain recombines TRBV29-1 with TRBJ2-7, with 7 bases matching TRBD1. The germline V gene encodes CDR1 SQVTM and CDR2 ANQGSEA. This CDR3 contains 15 residues. Unmatched junction bases numbered 13, after V lost 3 bases and J lost 5 bases. The CDR3, as DNA: TGCAGCGTTGACTTTAATACAGGGGCATTCCACGAGCAGTACTTC. Translating gives CSVDFNTGAFHEQYF.

J is TRBJ2-7 and V is TRBV6-2 or TRBV6-3, with 7 positions matching TRBD1. From germline, CDR1 is MNHEY and CDR2 SVGEGT. This CDR3 contains 16 residues. The trim removed 0 bases at V and 7 bases at J, leaving 12 bases unmatched. The CDR3 spells CASSYSRHRGLDEQYV. The CDR3, as DNA: TGTGCCAGCAGTTACTCGAGGCATAGGGGGCTGGATGAGCAGTACGTC.

This clonotype was observed a few times. J is TRBJ2-3 and V is TRBV28, with 9 bases that match TRBD1. The CDR3 covers 16 residues. The germline V gene has CDR1 MDHEN and CDR2 SYDVKM. The V and J ends lost 3 bases and 0 bases, in that order; junction bases with no gene match: 4. In DNA form, the CDR3 reads TGTGCCAGCAGTTTCTACGACAGGGGGAGCACAGATACGCAGTATTTT. This sequence encodes CASSFYDRGSTDTQYF.

J is TRBJ1-5 and V is TRBV19; D is unresolved. The V gene lost 9 bases and the J gene lost 4 bases, with 13 bases spanning the gap. The CDR3 has 13 amino acids. CDR1 LNHDA and CDR2 SQIVND come from the germline V gene (reference sequence). The CDR3 sequence: CASQSSGNQPQHF. CDR3 DNA sequence: TGTGCCAGCCAAAGCTCGGGGAATCAGCCCCAGCATTTT.

This CDR3 reads CASSPRSRDYYEGAGGSSEAFF. DNA of the CDR3: TGTGCCAGCAGTCCCCGGAGCCGGGACTACTACGAGGGGGCGGGGGGTAGCTCTGAAGCTTTCTTT. This chain links TRBV6-1 with TRBJ1-1, with 7 bases fitting TRBD1. This CDR3 has 22 residues. Trimming took 5 bases from V and 6 from J; bases not matched to a gene: 33. The germline gives CDR1 MNHNS, CDR2 SASEGT.

This clonotype has only a few counts. The chain is built from TRBV4-3 and TRBJ2-5, with D unclear. Deletions cut 1 base from V and 1 base from J, with 10 bases between. Germline V gene sequence: CDR1 LGHNA, CDR2 YSLEER. This CDR3 has 15 amino acids. The chain's CDR3 is CASSQVLGTQETQYF. The CDR3 DNA sequence: TGCGCCAGCAGCCAAGTATTAGGCACCCAAGAGACCCAGTACTTC.

The chain couples TRBV7-4 to TRBJ2-1; D is ambiguous. The CDR3 extends over 14 amino acids. V lost 5 bases and J lost 6, with 14 bases in between. CDR1 SGHVT and CDR2 SQSDAQ come from the germline V gene. DNA for the CDR3: TGTGCCAGCAGCCTAGGTAGGGCTTCCAATGAGCAGTTCTTC. Amino acids: CASSLGRASNEQFF.

The chain couples TRBV29-1 to TRBJ1-2; D not resolved. V was trimmed by 3 bases and J by 7 bases, leaving 3 bases between them. The CDR3 contains 9 residues. Germline V lookup: CDR1 SQVTM, CDR2 ANQGSEA. CDR3 loop: CSVEGGYTF. The CDR3 DNA is TGCAGCGTTGAGGGTGGCTACACCTTC.

J is TRBJ2-2 and V is TRBV6-2 or TRBV6-3, with a tentative D call TRBD2 (5 bases). The CDR3 is made up of 13 amino acids. CDR1 and CDR2 (germline): MNHEY, SVGEGT. The V end was cut by 0 bases, the J end by 7 bases, with 6 bases between. DNA of the CDR3: TGTGCCAGCAGTTACTCGGAGGTCGGGGAGCTGTTTTTT. Its protein is CASSYSEVGELFF.

This chain uses TRBV4-1 with TRBJ1-1, with D maybe TRBD1 (6 bases). V was clipped by 4 bases and J by 2 bases, with 17 bases between them. Germline V gene sequence: CDR1 MGHRA, CDR2 YSYEKL. CDR3 length: 16 amino acids. CDR3 DNA sequence: TGCGCCAGCAGCCTCCCCCAGGGGTCTATCAACACTGAAGCTTTCTTT. It is translated as CASSLPQGSINTEAFF.

In the case of this clonotype: A read error may explain this, as a much larger clone is one base away. The J gene is TRBJ2-3, the V gene TRBV7-6, with 9 bases fitting TRBD2. Germline V gene sequence: CDR1 SGHVS, CDR2 FNYEAQ. CDR3 size: 15 residues. V lost 6 bases and J lost 4; bases outside the gene matches: 8. Here the CDR3 reads CASSRLAVRSDTQYF. Written as DNA, the CDR3 is TGTGCCAGCAGTCGACTAGCGGTGAGGTCAGATACGCAGTATTTT.

This clonotype was seen only once. This rearrangement joins TRBV15 to TRBJ2-7; either TRBD1 or TRBD2 may fit D (5 bases each). Germline-derived CDR1 and CDR2 are LNHNV and YYDKDF (reference sequence). V was shortened by 8 bases and J by 1 base, with 12 bases between the two germline ends. CDR3 size: 13 residues. The CDR3 DNA reads TGTGCCACCGGGGACGGCCCATCCTACGAGCAGTACTTC. The encoded protein is CATGDGPSYEQYF.

CDR3 bases: TGTGCCCGGGGGAGCTCCTACGAGCAGTACGTC. Translation gives CARGSSYEQYV. The rearrangement links TRBV19 to TRBJ2-7; possible D gene TRBD2, 6 bases. CDR1 is LNHDA and CDR2 is SQIVND in the germline V gene (reference sequence). V was cut by 11 bases and J by 0 bases, with 8 bases left in between. The CDR3 is 11 residues long.

This clonotype was observed a few times. The CDR3: CASSLAMGLAGTSAYEQYV. CDR3 sequence (DNA): TGTGCCAGCAGCTTAGCGATGGGACTAGCGGGGACGAGCGCCTACGAGCAGTACGTC. The V gene is TRBV7-9, the J gene TRBJ2-7; 13 nucleotides align to TRBD2. The CDR3 loop spans 19 amino acids. J was trimmed by 2 bases and V by 0 bases; bases with no gene match: 10. The germline CDR1 and CDR2 sequences are SEHNR and FQNEAQ (reference sequence).

V gene TRBV7-8 combines with J gene TRBJ1-1, with D perhaps matching TRBD1 (5 bases). The CDR3 has 14 residues. V was trimmed by 0 bases and J by 6 bases, leaving 11 bases between them. Germline CDR1 reads SGHVS; CDR2 reads FQNEAQ. CDR3 in amino acids: CASSLAGAGAEAFF. The CDR3 nucleotides are TGTGCCAGCAGCTTAGCAGGGGCCGGAGCTGAAGCTTTCTTT.

This rearrangement joins TRBV9 to TRBJ1-1, with 7 bases that match TRBD1. J was trimmed by 1 base and V by 4 bases; bases with no gene match: 7. Germline CDR1 and CDR2: SGDLS and YYNGEE. The CDR3 totals 15 residues. The CDR3 coding sequence is TGTGCCAGCAGCATCCGACAGGGCACGAACACTGAAGCTTTCTTT. This encodes CASSIRQGTNTEAFF.

This rearrangement joins TRBV7-2 to TRBJ2-7; D possibly corresponds to TRBD2 (6 bases). The CDR3 length is 15 residues. The V end lost 6 bases, the J end lost 0 bases, and 15 bases lay between the germline ends. Germline CDR1 reads SGHTA; CDR2 reads FQGNSA. The CDR3 is CASRPGLNSSYEQYV. DNA of the CDR3: TGTGCCAGCAGACCGGGACTTAACAGCTCCTACGAGCAGTACGTC.

This clonotype was recorded many times. The chain combines TRBV7-9 with TRBJ2-7; TRBD1 aligns across 8 bases. Germline CDR1 reads SEHNR; CDR2 reads FQNEAQ (reference sequence). Trimming took 5 bases from V and 3 from J; bases not matched to a gene: 9. The CDR3 is 15 residues long. CDR3 amino acids: CASSPDTGGFYEQYF. CDR3 coding DNA: TGTGCCAGCAGCCCGGACACAGGGGGTTTCTACGAGCAGTACTTC.

V usage is TRBV5-1 and J usage is TRBJ2-1, with D unclear. Germline V gives CDR1 SGHRS, CDR2 YFSETQ. Trimming pared 2 bases from V and 0 bases from J, leaving 9 bases between. This CDR3 spans 15 amino acids. CDR3 bases: TGCGCCAGCAGCTTCTATGCTTCCTCCTACAATGAGCAGTTCTTC. It codes for CASSFYASSYNEQFF. Variable domain in full (rest from reference TRBV5-1 and TRBJ2-1): KAGVTQTPRYLIKTRGQQVTLSCSPISGHRSVSWYQQTPGQGLQFLFEYFSETQRNKGNFPGRFSGRQFSNSRSEMNVSTLELGDSALYLCASSFYASSYNEQFFGPGTRLTVL.

The sample holds many counts of this clonotype. The rearrangement links TRBV7-6 to TRBJ2-1, with D perhaps TRBD1 or TRBD2 (5 bases each). V lost 4 bases, J lost 4 bases, and 11 bases lay in between. The germline CDR1 and CDR2 sequences are SGHVS and FNYEAQ. The CDR3 length is 14 residues. CDR3 DNA: TGTGCCAGCAGCTCCTCGGGGACGTACAATGAGCAGTTCTTC. This translates into CASSSSGTYNEQFF.